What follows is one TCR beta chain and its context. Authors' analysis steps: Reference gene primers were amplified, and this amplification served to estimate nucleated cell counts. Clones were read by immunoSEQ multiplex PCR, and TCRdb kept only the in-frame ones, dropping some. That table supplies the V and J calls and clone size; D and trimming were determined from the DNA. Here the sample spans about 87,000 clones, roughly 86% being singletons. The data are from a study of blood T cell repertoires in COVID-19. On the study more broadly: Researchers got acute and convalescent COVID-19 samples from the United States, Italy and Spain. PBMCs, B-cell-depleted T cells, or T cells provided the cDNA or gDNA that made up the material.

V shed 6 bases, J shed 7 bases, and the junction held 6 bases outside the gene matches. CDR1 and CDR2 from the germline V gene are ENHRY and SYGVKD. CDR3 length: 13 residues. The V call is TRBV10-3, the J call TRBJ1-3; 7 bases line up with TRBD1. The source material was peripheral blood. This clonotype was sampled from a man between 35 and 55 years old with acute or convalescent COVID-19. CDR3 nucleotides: TGTGCCATCAGAGGACAGGACAAGAACACCATATATTTT. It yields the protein CAIRGQDKNTIYF.